The rows below give T cell receptor beta chains drawn from one sample of a study of glioma-infiltrating T cells after dendritic cell vaccination. Sequenced by immunoSEQ multiplex PCR; TCRdb stores in-frame clones only, minus some. This sample has tens of thousands of clones, with around 86% found just once. This material consisted of blood, taken after dendritic cell vaccination. The receptors here all came from a human donor with glioblastoma. Both conserved end residues are part of each CDR3. A D gene is named only where the DNA matches it firmly. Clone size, where shown, is once, few, many, or a class for clones that have expanded.

d_call clone_size j_call v_call cdr3_aa cdr3_nt
NA NA TRBJ2-7 TRBV18 CASSPGSRESYEQYF TGTGCCAGCTCACCAGGAAGCAGGGAATCCTACGAGCAGTACTTC
NA NA TRBJ1-4 TRBV10-1 CASSESSGEGEKLFF TGCGCCAGCAGTGAGTCCTCAGGAGAGGGAGAAAAACTGTTTTTT
NA NA TRBJ1-1 TRBV19 CASSIRGENTEAFF TGTGCCAGTAGTATACGGGGAGAAAACACTGAAGCTTTCTTT
TRBD2 NA TRBJ2-7 TRBV19 CASSTVGEGADEQYF TGTGCCAGTAGTACCGTGGGGGAGGGAGCCGACGAGCAGTACTTC
NA NA TRBJ2-7 TRBV7-6 CASSFEQTYEQYF TGTGCCAGCAGCTTCGAACAGACCTACGAGCAGTACTTC
NA NA TRBJ1-1 TRBV5-5 CASSLEWLNTEAFF TGTGCCAGCAGCTTGGAGTGGCTGAACACTGAAGCTTTCTTT
TRBD2 NA TRBJ2-1 TRBV2 CASRKPGQGTSGSQNEQFF TGTGCCAGCAGAAAACCGGGACAGGGGACTAGCGGGAGTCAAAATGAGCAGTTCTTC
NA NA TRBJ1-1 TRBV5-6 CASSLNLEAKAFF TGTGCCAGCAGCTTGAACCTGGAGGCAAAAGCTTTCTTT
TRBD1 once TRBJ2-7 TRBV5-1 CASSWAGTGVSSYEQYF TGCGCCAGCAGCTGGGCCGGGACAGGGGTCAGCTCCTACGAGCAGTACTTC
NA NA TRBJ1-5 TRBV10-2 CASSGRGGQPQHF TGCGCCAGCAGTGGGAGGGGGGGTCAGCCCCAGCATTTT
NA NA TRBJ2-1 TRBV6-1 CASSELAGPNEQFF TGTGCCAGCAGTGAATTGGCAGGGCCCAATGAGCAGTTCTTC
NA NA TRBJ1-5 TRBV27 CASRLGDYSNQPQHF TGTGCCAGCAGGTTGGGGGACTATAGCAATCAGCCCCAGCATTTT
NA NA TRBJ2-5 TRBV5-1 CASSHGTGEETQYF TGCGCCAGCAGCCACGGTACGGGGGAAGAGACCCAGTACTTC
NA NA TRBJ2-5 TRBV5-4 CASSLELFQETQYF TGTGCCAGCAGCTTGGAACTGTTCCAAGAGACCCAGTACTTC
NA NA TRBJ1-4 TRBV7-2 CASSLEGGLGEKLFF TGTGCCAGCAGCTTAGAGGGGGGACTAGGTGAAAAACTGTTTTTT
TRBD1 NA TRBJ2-3 TRBV5-1 CASSLAGQVDTQYF TGCGCCAGCAGCTTGGCGGGACAGGTCGATACGCAGTATTTT
NA NA TRBJ2-3 TRBV2 CASRGGLGSFPDTQYF TGTGCCAGCAGGGGGGGACTGGGAAGTTTCCCAGATACGCAGTATTTT
TRBD2 few TRBJ2-2 TRBV6-4 CASSSAGGNTGELFF TGTGCCAGCAGTTCGGCGGGGGGTAACACCGGGGAGCTGTTTTTT
TRBD2 NA TRBJ2-7 TRBV6-1 CASSERGGTIYEQYF TGTGCCAGCAGTGAGCGGGGGGGAACAATTTACGAGCAGTACTTC
TRBD1 NA TRBJ2-5 TRBV2 CASLRTGTETQYF TGTGCCAGCTTAAGGACAGGGACAGAGACCCAGTACTTC
TRBD1 NA TRBJ2-1 TRBV7-6 CASSLWTGEEQFF TGTGCCAGCAGCTTATGGACAGGGGAGGAGCAGTTCTTC
NA NA TRBJ2-3 TRBV7-9 CASSFGGVVDTQYF TGTGCCAGCAGCTTTGGAGGAGTGGTAGATACGCAGTATTTT
TRBD2 once TRBJ2-5 TRBV2 CASRGLAGGEAQYF TGTGCCAGCAGGGGACTAGCGGGCGGTGAGGCCCAGTACTTC
TRBD1 NA TRBJ1-1 TRBV10-3 CAARGANTEAFF TGTGCCGCCAGGGGGGCGAACACTGAAGCTTTCTTT
NA NA TRBJ2-3 TRBV19 CASSIGAADTQYF TGTGCCAGTAGTATCGGAGCGGCGGATACGCAGTATTTT
TRBD2 NA TRBJ2-2 TRBV29-1 CSVEGRLAGVNTGELFF TGCAGCGTTGAAGGCCGTCTAGCGGGGGTAAACACCGGGGAGCTGTTTTTT
NA NA TRBJ1-2 TRBV9 CASSVGEQNLPTF TGTGCCAGCAGCGTAGGGGAGCAGAACCTTCCCACCTTC
NA NA TRBJ1-1 TRBV19 CASSIRANRQWNTEAFF TGTGCCAGTAGTATAAGGGCCAACCGACAGTGGAACACTGAAGCTTTCTTT
NA NA TRBJ1-1 TRBV18 CASSPGETEAFF TGTGCCAGCTCACCAGGGGAGACTGAAGCTTTCTTT
TRBD2 NA TRBJ2-3 TRBV11-3 CASSFGLAEQYF TGTGCCAGCAGCTTTGGACTAGCGGAGCAGTATTTT
TRBD2 NA TRBJ2-3 TRBV5-1 CASSIRLAGADTQYF TGCGCCAGCAGCATACGACTAGCGGGAGCGGATACGCAGTATTTT
TRBD1 once TRBJ1-5 TRBV6-5 CASSTGAQRQPQHF TGTGCCAGCAGTACAGGGGCTCAACGGCAGCCCCAGCATTTT
TRBD1 NA TRBJ1-6 TRBV5-1 CASSLSGGRFNSPLHF TGCGCCAGCAGCTTGTCAGGGGGCCGGTTTAATTCACCCCTCCACTTT
NA NA TRBJ2-2 TRBV27 CASSLSGSSGGELFF TGTGCCAGCAGTTTATCGGGGAGTTCGGGCGGGGAGCTGTTTTTT
TRBD2 NA TRBJ2-7 TRBV5-1 CASSSGGSRWYF TGCGCCAGCAGCAGCGGGGGTAGTCGTTGGTACTTC
NA NA TRBJ1-1 TRBV5-1 CASSLPEGYTEAFF TGCGCCAGCAGCTTGCCTGAGGGATACACTGAAGCTTTCTTT
TRBD2 NA TRBJ2-5 TRBV7-7 CASSLGSGGAEETQYF TGTGCCAGCAGCTTAGGCAGCGGGGGGGCCGAAGAGACCCAGTACTTC
NA once TRBJ2-3 TRBV6-5 CASRNPSTDTQYF TGTGCCAGCAGAAATCCTAGCACAGATACGCAGTATTTT
TRBD1 once TRBJ2-7 TRBV5-1 CASSLGGTGDTYEQYF TGCGCCAGCAGCTTGGGAGGGACAGGGGATACCTACGAGCAGTACTTC
NA NA TRBJ1-5 TRBV4-1 CASSQPLGEDNQPQHF TGCGCCAGCAGCCAACCCCTGGGGGAGGACAATCAGCCCCAGCATTTT
NA once TRBJ2-2 TRBV19 CASSIGGFTGELFF TGTGCCAGTAGTATAGGCGGATTCACCGGGGAGCTGTTTTTT
TRBD1 NA TRBJ2-7 TRBV11-3 CASSLGQGAGEQYF TGTGCCAGCAGCTTGGGACAGGGGGCGGGCGAGCAGTACTTC
NA NA TRBJ1-1 TRBV9 CASSVAGSGEAFF TGTGCCAGCAGCGTAGCAGGGTCCGGTGAAGCTTTCTTT
NA NA TRBJ1-2 TRBV5-4 CASSLAGARGYTF TGTGCCAGCAGCTTGGCAGGGGCTCGGGGCTACACCTTC
TRBD1 NA TRBJ1-2 TRBV6-1 CASQGASYGYTF TGTGCCAGTCAGGGGGCGAGCTATGGCTACACCTTC
NA NA TRBJ2-7 TRBV5-5 CASSAPPGHWSEQYF TGTGCCAGCAGCGCTCCACCGGGACACTGGTCCGAGCAGTACTTC
NA NA TRBJ2-1 TRBV6-6 CASSIIAEQFF TGTGCCAGCAGCATCATAGCGGAGCAGTTCTTC
NA NA TRBJ1-3 TRBV5-1 CASSLETGGGNTIYF TGCGCCAGCAGCTTGGAAACCGGCGGCGGAAACACCATATATTTT
TRBD1 NA TRBJ2-2 TRBV19 CASGDRITGELFF TGTGCCAGCGGGGACAGGATCACCGGGGAGCTGTTTTTT
TRBD2 NA TRBJ2-7 TRBV12-5 CASGSGGTRAYEQYF TGTGCTAGTGGTTCGGGGGGGACTAGAGCCTACGAGCAGTACTTC
TRBD1 NA TRBJ1-2 TRBV10-3 CAISESAQGPLGGYTF TGTGCCATCAGTGAGTCGGCACAGGGGCCACTAGGCGGCTACACCTTC
NA NA TRBJ1-3 TRBV11-3 CASSLGGSTIYF TGTGCCAGCAGCTTAGGAGGTAGCACCATATATTTT
TRBD2 NA TRBJ2-5 TRBV4-1 CASSLGLAGGIQETQYF TGCGCCAGCAGCCTGGGACTAGCGGGGGGCATCCAAGAGACCCAGTACTTC
NA NA TRBJ1-1 TRBV29-1 CSGEYSFGGKAFF TGCAGCGGCGAATACAGCTTCGGGGGAAAAGCTTTCTTT